What follows are 15 T cell receptor beta chains derived from one specimen sequenced in a study of blood T cell repertoires in COVID-19. Some clones are missing from TCRdb's copy, which holds only in-frame ones; the method was immunoSEQ multiplex PCR. The sample carries roughly 65,000 clones, more than 75% recorded once. Sequencing was carried out using peripheral blood. These receptors all come from a woman in her sixties with acute or convalescent COVID-19.

The chain has TRBV9 and TRBJ1-4; 12 nucleotides align to TRBD1. J gave up 8 bases and V 7 bases, and 12 bases lay outside the gene matches. The CDR3 consists of 16 residues. Germline lookup yields CDR1 SGDLS and CDR2 YYNGEE. The DNA of the CDR3 is TGTGCCAGCTCCCGGGGGGACAGGGGGCGTACCGAAAAACTGTTTTTT. Protein sequence: CASSRGDRGRTEKLFF.

V usage is TRBV6-1 and J usage is TRBJ2-7, with unresolved D. The CDR3 runs to 15 residues. V shed 1 base and J shed 0 bases, with 10 bases lying between them. The V gene's germline CDR1 is MNHNS and CDR2 SASEGT. CDR3 residues: CASSEEYISSYEQYF. For the CDR3, the DNA is TGTGCCAGCAGTGAAGAGTATATTAGCTCCTACGAGCAGTACTTC.

The chain uses TRBV6-5 and TRBJ2-1; TRBD2 matches at 8 bases. Germline CDR1 reads MNHEY; CDR2 reads SVGAGI. After removal of 6 bases from V and 0 bases from J, the junction contained 4 bases not matched to a gene. This CDR3 has 15 amino acids. The CDR3 bases are TGTGCCAGCAGACTAGCGGCCAGCTCCTACAATGAGCAGTTCTTC. It specifies CASRLAASSYNEQFF.

V gene TRBV5-6 combines with J gene TRBJ2-7; 8 bases align to TRBD2. Germline lookup yields CDR1 SGHDT and CDR2 YYEEEE. Losses at the gene ends were 0 bases for V and 4 bases for J; bases not matched to a gene: 9. The CDR3 extends over 16 amino acids. The CDR3 is CASSLAPSGGLYEQYF. In nucleotides, the CDR3 is TGTGCCAGCAGCTTGGCTCCCAGCGGGGGTTTATACGAGCAGTACTTC.

V usage is TRBV19 and J usage is TRBJ2-3; 15 positions agree with TRBD2. CDR3 size: 18 residues. Germline CDR1 LNHDA, CDR2 SQIVND (reference sequence). V trimming: 4 bases; J trimming: 0 bases; junction bases outside the gene matches: 5. The CDR3 DNA is TGTGCCAGTAGTACCAGGACTAGCGGGGGGGCTAGCACAGATACGCAGTATTTT. Translating it yields CASSTRTSGGASTDTQYF.

This sequence joins TRBV19 and TRBJ1-1; D is unresolved. Germline V CDR1 and CDR2: LNHDA, SQIVND (reference sequence). This CDR3 region has 12 residues. Trimming removed 5 bases at V and 2 bases at J, with 6 bases between. The DNA of the CDR3 is TGTGCCAGTAGTGTCAGTAACACTGAAGCTTTCTTT. It codes for CASSVSNTEAFF.

The DNA of the CDR3 is TGTGCCAGCAGTCGCAGGGGAGTGGTGACAGATACGCAGTATTTT. Residues: CASSRRGVVTDTQYF. J is TRBJ2-3 and V is TRBV25-1, with a possible D match to TRBD1 (6 bases). Germline V lookup: CDR1 MGHDK, CDR2 SYGVNS. The CDR3 is 15 residues long. Trimming left V 5 bases short and J 3 bases short, with 15 bases between.

CDR3 DNA sequence: TGTGCAAGTCGCTCCTCACATGCTGGGGCCGTCTACAATGAGCAGTTCTTC. Its translation: CASRSSHAGAVYNEQFF. The V gene is TRBV12-2, the J gene TRBJ2-1; TRBD1, the table's D call, lacks a check against the DNA. TRBV12-2 is annotated as a pseudogene. CDR3 length equals 17 residues.

The chain has TRBV15 and TRBJ1-4; D may be TRBD1 (6 bases). This CDR3 has 16 residues. V was cut by 5 bases and J by 4 bases, with 17 bases left in between. In germline, CDR1 is LNHNV, CDR2 YYDKDF (reference sequence). The CDR3 reads CATSPLGGRGNEKLFF. The CDR3 DNA follows: TGTGCCACCAGCCCTCTAGGGGGAAGGGGTAATGAAAAACTGTTTTTT.

This chain joins TRBV3-1 (or the pseudogene TRBV3-2) and TRBJ2-5, with D tentatively TRBD2 (6 bases). Germline V CDR1 and CDR2: LGHDT, YNNKEL (reference sequence). The CDR3 extends over 18 amino acids. The V and J ends lost 4 bases and 0 bases respectively, with 21 bases between them. CDR3 in amino acids: CASSPRSPATGDQETQYF. CDR3 nucleotides: TGTGCCAGCAGCCCACGGTCTCCCGCGACGGGGGACCAAGAGACCCAGTACTTC.

The table lists this clone with a count of one. This sequence joins TRBV7-2 and TRBJ2-3, with D perhaps matching TRBD2 (6 bases). CDR3 size: 15 residues. CDR1 SGHTA and CDR2 FQGNSA come from the germline V gene. V lost 8 bases and J lost 1, with 16 bases in between. The CDR3 DNA reads TGTGCCAGCCCCTCCCGGGGGTACCGCACAGATACGCAGTATTTT. This sequence encodes CASPSRGYRTDTQYF.

The rearrangement links TRBV10-3 to TRBJ2-7, with 11 bases matching TRBD1. Germline CDR1 and CDR2: ENHRY and SYGVKD. Trimming at V came to 3 bases and at J to 0 bases, leaving 4 bases not matched to a gene. This CDR3 comprises 16 residues. The CDR3, as DNA: TGTGCCATCAGTGAACCGGGGACAGGGGGCTCCTACGAGCAGTACTTC. Translation gives CAISEPGTGGSYEQYF.

V usage is TRBV5-1 and J usage is TRBJ2-3; TRBD2 matches at 7 bases. The CDR3 spans 15 residues. J gave up 3 bases and V 4 bases, and 8 bases lay outside the gene matches. Germline-derived CDR1 and CDR2 are SGHRS and YFSETQ. DNA for the CDR3: TGCGCCAGCAGCCCAGCGGGGCCCAAAACAGATACGCAGTATTTT. This gives the protein CASSPAGPKTDTQYF. The whole variable domain, filled in from reference TRBV5-1 and TRBJ2-3, reads KAGVTQTPRYLIKTRGQQVTLSCSPISGHRSVSWYQQTPGQGLQFLFEYFSETQRNKGNFPGRFSGRQFSNSRSEMNVSTLELGDSALYLCASSPAGPKTDTQYFGPGTRLTVL.

This clone has just one count. V gene TRBV9 combines with J gene TRBJ2-2; 8 nucleotides match TRBD2. After removal of 4 bases from V and 1 base from J, the junction contained 9 bases not matched to a gene. From germline, CDR1 is SGDLS and CDR2 YYNGEE. This CDR3 comprises 17 residues. The CDR3 reads CASSQRGLAGNTGELFF. CDR3 bases: TGTGCCAGCAGCCAACGCGGGCTAGCGGGGAACACCGGGGAGCTGTTTTTT.

J is TRBJ2-4 and V is TRBV4-1; TRBD1 aligns across 9 bases. The CDR3 covers 15 residues. CDR1 is MGHRA, CDR2 YSYEKL, per germline. The trim removed 4 bases at V and 6 bases at J, leaving 7 bases unmatched. CDR3 residues: CASSPRDREGNIQYF. The CDR3 DNA sequence: TGCGCCAGCAGCCCCCGGGACAGGGAGGGAAACATTCAGTACTTC.